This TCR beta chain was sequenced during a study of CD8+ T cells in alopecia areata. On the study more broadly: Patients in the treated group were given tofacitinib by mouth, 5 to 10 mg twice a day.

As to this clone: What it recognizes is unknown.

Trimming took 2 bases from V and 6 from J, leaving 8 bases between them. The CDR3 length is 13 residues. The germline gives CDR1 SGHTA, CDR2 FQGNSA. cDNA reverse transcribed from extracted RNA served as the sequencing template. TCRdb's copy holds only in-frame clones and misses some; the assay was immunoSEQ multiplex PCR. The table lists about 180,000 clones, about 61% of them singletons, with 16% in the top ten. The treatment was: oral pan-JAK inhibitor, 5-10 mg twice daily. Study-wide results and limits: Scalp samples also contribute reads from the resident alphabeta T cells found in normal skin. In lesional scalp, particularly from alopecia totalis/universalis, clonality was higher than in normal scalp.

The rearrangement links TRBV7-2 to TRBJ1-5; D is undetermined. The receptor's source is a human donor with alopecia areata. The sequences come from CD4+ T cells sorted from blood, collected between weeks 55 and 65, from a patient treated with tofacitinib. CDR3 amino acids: CASSLYRSQPQHF. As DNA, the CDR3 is TGTGCCAGCAGCTTATACCGGAGTCAGCCCCAGCATTTT.